Listed here are 10 T cell receptor beta chains from one sample, sequenced in a study of cytomegalovirus exposure and HLA in healthy donors. Assay used: immunoSEQ multiplex PCR; TCRdb lists only in-frame clones, some missing. The repertoire includes some 84,000 clones, roughly 91% of them detected once, and about 1.9% sits in the top ten. Source material: PBMCs. The receptors here all came from a man aged 25 to 45 in good health and CMV-seronegative.

The CDR3, as DNA: TGTGCCAGCAGCCCAGGGACAGGGGGTTCGGAGACCCAGTACTTC. Protein: CASSPGTGGSETQYF. The J gene is TRBJ2-5, the V gene TRBV11-3, with TRBD1 matching over 11 bases. J gave up 5 bases and V 5 bases, and 7 bases lay outside the gene matches. Germline assignment: CDR1 SGHNT and CDR2 YENEEA. The CDR3 contains 15 residues.

The J gene is TRBJ2-5, the V gene TRBV6-5, with 9 bases matching TRBD1. The V gene's germline CDR1 is MNHEY and CDR2 SVGAGI. V gave up 6 bases and J gave up 4 bases; unmatched junction bases: 6. The CDR3 is 14 amino acids. CDR3 coding DNA: TGTGCCAGCAGGAAAACAGGGGGCCCAGAGACCCAGTACTTC. As protein: CASRKTGGPETQYF.

The chain carries TRBV5-4 and TRBJ1-1; D is perhaps TRBD1 (6 bases). The CDR3 has 14 residues. CDR1 and CDR2 (germline): SGHNT, YYREEE (reference sequence). The ends were cut back, 2 bases at V and 1 base at J, with 9 bases in the middle. The CDR3 DNA sequence: TGTGCCAGCAGCTTCAAGGGGGAGAACACTGAAGCTTTCTTT. Amino acid sequence: CASSFKGENTEAFF.

This rearrangement joins TRBV27 to TRBJ1-2; D might be TRBD1 (6 bases). V lost 6 bases to trimming and J lost 1 base, with 9 bases between them. The V gene's germline CDR1 is MNHEY and CDR2 SMNVEV (reference sequence). The CDR3 runs to 13 residues. The CDR3 region has the DNA TGTGCCAGCAGACCGGGACATAACTATGGCTACACCTTC. This encodes CASRPGHNYGYTF.

The chain recombines TRBV9 with TRBJ1-4; weak D call: TRBD1 (5 bases). CDR1 SGDLS and CDR2 YYNGEE come from the germline V gene. V was trimmed by 4 bases and J by 7 bases, leaving 14 bases between them. The CDR3 covers 14 residues. CDR3 region: CASSPGGGGEKLFF. DNA for the CDR3: TGTGCCAGCAGCCCCGGGGGGGGAGGTGAAAAACTGTTTTTT.

The chain recombines TRBV2 with TRBJ2-7; TRBD2 aligns across 11 bases. The V gene end was trimmed by 3 bases and the J gene end by 0 bases; junction bases not matched to a gene: 16. Germline loops: CDR1 SNHLY, CDR2 FYNNEI. This CDR3 region has 20 residues. In DNA, the CDR3 is TGTGCCAGCAGTGAGCCCCGACTAGCGGGGACACAGAAAAGCTCCTACGAGCAGTACTTC. This sequence encodes CASSEPRLAGTQKSSYEQYF.

About this clone: A junction boundary mismatches the germline segment, possibly from a read error. CDR3: CASTLFLTANTEAFF. Written as DNA, the CDR3 is TGTGCCAGCACCTTATTTTTGACAGCGAACACTGAAGCTTTCTTT. This sequence joins TRBV7-2 and TRBJ1-1; D may be TRBD1 (5 bases). The V gene's germline CDR1 is SGHTA and CDR2 FQGNSA. CDR3 length: 15 residues.

V and J are TRBV28 and TRBJ2-5; 11 bases agree with TRBD2. This CDR3 spans 15 amino acids. Looked up from germline, CDR1 is MDHEN and CDR2 is SYDVKM. Losses at the gene ends were 5 bases for V and 6 bases for J; bases not matched to a gene: 8. The CDR3 DNA is TGTGCCAGCAGTGCTAGCGGGGGGACCAGACAGACCCAGTACTTC. The encoded protein is CASSASGGTRQTQYF.

This clone was seen only a few times. V is TRBV28 and J is TRBJ1-5; 7 bases are shared with TRBD1. CDR1 is MDHEN, CDR2 SYDVKM, per germline. V trimming: 2 bases; J trimming: 7 bases; junction bases outside the gene matches: 5. This CDR3 has 14 residues. CDR3 bases: TGTGCCAGCAGTTTAGGCAGGGGGAGACAGCCCCAGCATTTT. Its translation: CASSLGRGRQPQHF.

The V and J genes are TRBV19 and TRBJ1-4, with D uncertain. Trimming took 7 bases from V and 7 from J, leaving 19 bases between them. Per the germline V gene, CDR1 is LNHDA and CDR2 is SQIVND (reference sequence). This CDR3 is 15 amino acids long. CDR3 region: CASMPGVLRSEKLFF. The CDR3 nucleotides are TGTGCCAGTATGCCAGGTGTACTTCGAAGTGAAAAACTGTTTTTT.